This T cell receptor (beta chain) was identified during a study of blood T cell repertoires in COVID-19. Across the whole study: From T cells, B-cell-depleted T cells, or PBMCs came the material, which was cDNA or gDNA.

The assay was immunoSEQ multiplex PCR, and TCRdb's table has in-frame clones only and misses some. The table records 200,000 to 300,000 clones, just under 90% of them present only once. This CDR3 contains 17 residues. Trimming took off 4 bases at V and 4 bases at J, with 22 bases between the two ends. Germline CDR1 and CDR2: SEHNR and FQNEAQ (reference sequence). The source material was PBMCs or T cells enriched from blood (not recorded which). The chain combines TRBV7-9 with TRBJ1-2, with no clear D. The source of this sequence is a woman aged 25 to 45 with acute COVID-19. For the CDR3, the DNA is TGTGCCAGCAGCTCCGTTCCTAAATACCCTAGAGGCTATGGCTACACCTTC. Amino acid sequence: CASSSVPKYPRGYGYTF.